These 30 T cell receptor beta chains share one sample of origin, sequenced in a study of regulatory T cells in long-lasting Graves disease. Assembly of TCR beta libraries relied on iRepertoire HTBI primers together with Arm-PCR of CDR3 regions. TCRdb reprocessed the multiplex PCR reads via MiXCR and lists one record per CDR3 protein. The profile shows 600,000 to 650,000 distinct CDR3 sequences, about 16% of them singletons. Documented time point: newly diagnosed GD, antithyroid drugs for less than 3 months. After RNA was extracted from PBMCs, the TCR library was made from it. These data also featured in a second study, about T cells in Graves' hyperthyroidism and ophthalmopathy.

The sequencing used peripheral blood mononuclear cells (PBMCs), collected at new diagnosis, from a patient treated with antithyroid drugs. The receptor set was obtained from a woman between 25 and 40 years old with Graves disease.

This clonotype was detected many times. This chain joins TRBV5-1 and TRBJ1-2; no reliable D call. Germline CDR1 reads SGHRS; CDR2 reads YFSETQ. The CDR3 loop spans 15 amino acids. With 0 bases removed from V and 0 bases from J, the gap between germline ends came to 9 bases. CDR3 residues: CASSLASASNYGYTF. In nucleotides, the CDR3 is TGCGCCAGCAGCTTGGCGTCAGCTTCTAACTATGGCTACACCTTC. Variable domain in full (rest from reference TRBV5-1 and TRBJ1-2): KAGVTQTPRYLIKTRGQQVTLSCSPISGHRSVSWYQQTPGQGLQFLFEYFSETQRNKGNFPGRFSGRQFSNSRSEMNVSTLELGDSALYLCASSLASASNYGYTFGSGTRLTVV.

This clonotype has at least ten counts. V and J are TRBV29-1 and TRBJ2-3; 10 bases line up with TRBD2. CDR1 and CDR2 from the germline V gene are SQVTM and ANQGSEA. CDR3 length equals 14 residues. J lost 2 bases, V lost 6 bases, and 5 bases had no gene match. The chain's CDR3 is CSVRTSGYTDTQYF. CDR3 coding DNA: TGCAGCGTCCGGACTAGCGGCTACACAGATACGCAGTATTTT.

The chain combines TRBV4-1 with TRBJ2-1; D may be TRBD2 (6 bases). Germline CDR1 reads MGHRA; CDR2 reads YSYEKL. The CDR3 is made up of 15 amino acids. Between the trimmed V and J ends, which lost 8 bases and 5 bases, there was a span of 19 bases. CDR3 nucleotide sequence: TGCGCCAGCGGAACGGGGGTTTTTCGAAACAATGAGCAGTTCTTC. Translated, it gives CASGTGVFRNNEQFF.

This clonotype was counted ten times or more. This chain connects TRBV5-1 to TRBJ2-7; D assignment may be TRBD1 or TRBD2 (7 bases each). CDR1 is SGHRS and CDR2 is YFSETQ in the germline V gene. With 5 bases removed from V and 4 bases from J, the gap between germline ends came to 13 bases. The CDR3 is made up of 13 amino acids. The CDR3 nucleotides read TGCGCCAGCAGAGGCAGGGGGGGATACGAGCAGTACTTC. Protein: CASRGRGGYEQYF.

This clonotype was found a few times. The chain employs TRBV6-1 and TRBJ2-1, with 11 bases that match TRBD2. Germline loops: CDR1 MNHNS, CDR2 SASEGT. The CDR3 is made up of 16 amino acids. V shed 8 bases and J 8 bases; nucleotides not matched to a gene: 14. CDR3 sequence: CASSGTSGIPADEQFF. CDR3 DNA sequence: TGTGCCAGCTCCGGGACTAGCGGCATCCCGGCCGATGAGCAGTTCTTC.

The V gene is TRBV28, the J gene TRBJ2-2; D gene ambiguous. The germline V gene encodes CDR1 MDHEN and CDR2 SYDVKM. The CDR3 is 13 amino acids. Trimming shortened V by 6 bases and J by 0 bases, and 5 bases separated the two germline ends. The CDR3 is CASSVSNTGELFF. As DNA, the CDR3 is TGTGCCAGCAGCGTATCGAACACCGGGGAGCTGTTTTTT.

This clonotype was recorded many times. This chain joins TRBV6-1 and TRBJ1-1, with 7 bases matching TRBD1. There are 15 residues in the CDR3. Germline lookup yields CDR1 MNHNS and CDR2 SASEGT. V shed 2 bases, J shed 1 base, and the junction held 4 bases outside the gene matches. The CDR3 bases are TGTGCCAGCAGTGAACGAACAGGGGCGAACACTGAAGCTTTCTTT. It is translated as CASSERTGANTEAFF.

DNA of the CDR3: TGCGCCAGCAGCCAGACAGGAACTAACACAGATACGCAGTATTTT. This codes for CASSQTGTNTDTQYF. The J gene is TRBJ2-3, the V gene TRBV4-1; TRBD1 might be the D (6 bases). CDR1 and CDR2 (germline): MGHRA, YSYEKL. The CDR3 totals 15 residues. V lost 3 bases and J 2 bases, leaving 12 bases between the germline ends.

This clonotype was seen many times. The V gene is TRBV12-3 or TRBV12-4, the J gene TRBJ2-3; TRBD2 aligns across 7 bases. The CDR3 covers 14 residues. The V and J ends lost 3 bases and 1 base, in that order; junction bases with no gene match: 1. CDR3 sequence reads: CASSFTSGTDTQYF. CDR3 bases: TGTGCCAGCAGTTTCACTAGCGGCACAGATACGCAGTATTTT.

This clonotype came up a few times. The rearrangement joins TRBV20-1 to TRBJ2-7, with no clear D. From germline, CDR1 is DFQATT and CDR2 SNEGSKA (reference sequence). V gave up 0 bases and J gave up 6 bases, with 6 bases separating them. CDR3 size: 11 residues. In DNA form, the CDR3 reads TGCAGTGCTAGAGATAATTTCGAGCAGTACTTC. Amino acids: CSARDNFEQYF.

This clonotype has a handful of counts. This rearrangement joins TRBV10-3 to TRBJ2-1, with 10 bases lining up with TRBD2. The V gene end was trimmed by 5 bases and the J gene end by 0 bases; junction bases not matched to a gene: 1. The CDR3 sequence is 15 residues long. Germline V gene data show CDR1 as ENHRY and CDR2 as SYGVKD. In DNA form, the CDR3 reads TGTGCCATCAGTTCTAGCGGGAGCTCCTACAATGAGCAGTTCTTC. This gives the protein CAISSSGSSYNEQFF.

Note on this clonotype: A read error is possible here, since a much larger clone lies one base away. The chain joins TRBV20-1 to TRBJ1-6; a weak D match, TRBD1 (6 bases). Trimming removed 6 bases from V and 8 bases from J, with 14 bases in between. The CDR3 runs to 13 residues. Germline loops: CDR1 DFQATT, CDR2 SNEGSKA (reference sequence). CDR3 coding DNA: TGCAGTGCCACCGGGACAAATGATTCACCCCTCCACTTT. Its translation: CSATGTNDSPLHF.

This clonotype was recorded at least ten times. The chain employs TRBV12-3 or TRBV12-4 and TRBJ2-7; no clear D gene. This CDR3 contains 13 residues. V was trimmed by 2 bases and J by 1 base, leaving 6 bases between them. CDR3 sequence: CASSLRASYEQYF. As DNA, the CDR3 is TGTGCCAGCAGTTTAAGGGCTTCCTACGAGCAGTACTTC.

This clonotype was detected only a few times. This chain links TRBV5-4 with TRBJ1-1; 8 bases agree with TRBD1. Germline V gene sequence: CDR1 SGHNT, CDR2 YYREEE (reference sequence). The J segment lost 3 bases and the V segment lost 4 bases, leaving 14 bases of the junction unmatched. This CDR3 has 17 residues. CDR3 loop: CASSQYSTGGLDTEAFF. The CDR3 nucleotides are TGTGCCAGCAGCCAATATTCTACAGGGGGGCTTGACACTGAAGCTTTCTTT.

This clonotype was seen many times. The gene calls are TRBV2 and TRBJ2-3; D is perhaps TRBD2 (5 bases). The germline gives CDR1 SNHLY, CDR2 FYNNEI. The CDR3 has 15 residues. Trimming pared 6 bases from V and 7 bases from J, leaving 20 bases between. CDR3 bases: TGTGCCAGCAGCCCGGGGAGCCTCGCGGTCCATACGCAGTATTTT. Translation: CASSPGSLAVHTQYF.

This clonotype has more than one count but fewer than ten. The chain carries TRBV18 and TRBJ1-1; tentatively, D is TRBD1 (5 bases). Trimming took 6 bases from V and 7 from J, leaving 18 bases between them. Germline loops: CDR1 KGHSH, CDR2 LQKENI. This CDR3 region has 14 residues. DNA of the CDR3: TGTGCCAGCTCCCCTTATAAGAATACAGGTGAAGCTTTCTTT. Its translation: CASSPYKNTGEAFF. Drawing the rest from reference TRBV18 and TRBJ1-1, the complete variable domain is NAGVMQNPRHLVRRRGQEARLRCSPMKGHSHVYWYRQLPEEGLKFMVYLQKENIIDESGMPKERFSAEFPKEGPSILRIQQVVRGDSAAYFCASSPYKNTGEAFFGQGTRLTVV.

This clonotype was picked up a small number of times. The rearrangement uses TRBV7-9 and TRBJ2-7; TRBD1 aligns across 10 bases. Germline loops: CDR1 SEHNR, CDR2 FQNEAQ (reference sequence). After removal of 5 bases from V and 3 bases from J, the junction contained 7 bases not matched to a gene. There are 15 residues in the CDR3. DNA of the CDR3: TGTGCCAGCAGCCGTCCCGGACAGGGGGACTACGAGCAGTACTTC. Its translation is CASSRPGQGDYEQYF.

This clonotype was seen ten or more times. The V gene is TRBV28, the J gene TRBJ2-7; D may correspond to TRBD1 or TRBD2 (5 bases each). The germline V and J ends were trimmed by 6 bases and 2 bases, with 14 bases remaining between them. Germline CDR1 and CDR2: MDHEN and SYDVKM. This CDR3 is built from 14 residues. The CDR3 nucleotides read TGTGCCAGCAGCTTAAGGGGAGCCGCCTACGAGCAGTACTTC. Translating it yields CASSLRGAAYEQYF.

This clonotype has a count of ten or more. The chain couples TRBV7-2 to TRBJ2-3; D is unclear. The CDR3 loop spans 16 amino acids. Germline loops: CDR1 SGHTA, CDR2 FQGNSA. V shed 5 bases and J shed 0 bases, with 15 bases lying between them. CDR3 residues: CASSPFGWGSTDTQYF. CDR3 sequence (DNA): TGTGCCAGCAGCCCCTTCGGGTGGGGTAGCACAGATACGCAGTATTTT.

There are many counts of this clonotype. The CDR3 DNA reads TGTGCCAGCAGCTTGGGGGGAACCGGGGAGCTGTTTTTT. Its translation: CASSLGGTGELFF. This chain connects TRBV11-2 to TRBJ2-2; maybe TRBD2 (6 bases). V was clipped by 3 bases and J by 5 bases, with 7 bases between them. CDR3 length: 13 amino acids. The germline V gene encodes CDR1 SGHAT and CDR2 FQNNGV.

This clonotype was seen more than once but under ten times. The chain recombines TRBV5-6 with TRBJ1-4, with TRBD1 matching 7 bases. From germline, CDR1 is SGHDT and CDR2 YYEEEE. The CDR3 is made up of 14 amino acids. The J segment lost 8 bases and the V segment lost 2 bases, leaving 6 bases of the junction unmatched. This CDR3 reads CASSFGTEVEKLFF. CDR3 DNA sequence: TGTGCCAGCAGCTTCGGGACAGAAGTAGAAAAACTGTTTTTT.

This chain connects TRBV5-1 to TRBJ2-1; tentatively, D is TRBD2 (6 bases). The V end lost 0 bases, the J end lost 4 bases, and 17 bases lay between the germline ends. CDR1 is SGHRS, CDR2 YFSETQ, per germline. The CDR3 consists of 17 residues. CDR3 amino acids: CASSLDPGTSFYNEQFF. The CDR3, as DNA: TGCGCCAGCAGCTTGGATCCAGGGACTTCATTTTACAATGAGCAGTTCTTC.

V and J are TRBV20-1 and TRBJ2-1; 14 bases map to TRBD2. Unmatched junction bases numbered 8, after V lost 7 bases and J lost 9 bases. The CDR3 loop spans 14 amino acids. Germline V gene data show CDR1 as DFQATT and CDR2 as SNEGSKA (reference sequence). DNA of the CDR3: TGCAGTGTTAACGCCGGACTAGCGGGAGGTGAGCAGTTCTTC. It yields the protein CSVNAGLAGGEQFF.

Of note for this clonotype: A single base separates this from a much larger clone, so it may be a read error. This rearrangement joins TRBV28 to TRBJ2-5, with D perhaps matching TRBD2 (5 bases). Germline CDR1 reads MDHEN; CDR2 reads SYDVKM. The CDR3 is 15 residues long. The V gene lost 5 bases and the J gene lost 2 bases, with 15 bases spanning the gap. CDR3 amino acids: CASSAPAETQETQYF. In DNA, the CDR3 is TGTGCCAGCAGTGCTCCAGCGGAAACTCAAGAGACCCAGTACTTC.

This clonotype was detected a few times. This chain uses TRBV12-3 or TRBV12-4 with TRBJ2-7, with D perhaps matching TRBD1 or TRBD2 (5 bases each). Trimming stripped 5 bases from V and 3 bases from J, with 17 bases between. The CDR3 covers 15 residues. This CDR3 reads CASSLTSGPSYEQYF. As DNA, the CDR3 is TGTGCCAGCAGTCTCACCTCGGGACCGAGCTACGAGCAGTACTTC.

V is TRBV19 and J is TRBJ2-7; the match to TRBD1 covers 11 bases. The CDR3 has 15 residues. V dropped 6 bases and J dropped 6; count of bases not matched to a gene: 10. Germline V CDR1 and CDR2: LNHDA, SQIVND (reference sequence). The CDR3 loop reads CASSTGGTGGTEQYF. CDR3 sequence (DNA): TGTGCCAGTAGCACCGGGGGGACAGGGGGTACCGAGCAGTACTTC. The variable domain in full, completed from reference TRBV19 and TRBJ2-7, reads DGGITQSPKYLFRKEGQNVTLSCEQNLNHDAMYWYRQDPGQGLRLIYYSQIVNDFQKGDIAEGYSVSREKKESFPLTVTSAQKNPTAFYLCASSTGGTGGTEQYFGPGTRLTVT.

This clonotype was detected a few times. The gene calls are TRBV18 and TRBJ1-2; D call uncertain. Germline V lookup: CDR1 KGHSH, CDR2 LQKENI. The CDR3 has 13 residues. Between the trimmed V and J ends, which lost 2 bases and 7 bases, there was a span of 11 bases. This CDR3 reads CASSPEGNTGYTF. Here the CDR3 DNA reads TGTGCCAGCTCACCAGAAGGGAATACTGGCTACACCTTC.

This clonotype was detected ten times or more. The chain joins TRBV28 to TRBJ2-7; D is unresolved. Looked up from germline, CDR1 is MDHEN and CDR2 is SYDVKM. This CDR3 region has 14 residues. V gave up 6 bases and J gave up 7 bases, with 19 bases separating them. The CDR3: CASSPTRAPREQYF. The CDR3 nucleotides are TGTGCCAGCAGCCCTACCCGGGCCCCACGGGAGCAGTACTTC. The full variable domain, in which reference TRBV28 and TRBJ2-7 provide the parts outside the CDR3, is DVKVTQSSRYLVKRTGEKVFLECVQDMDHENMFWYRQDPGLGLRLIYFSYDVKMKEKGDIPEGYSVSREKKERFSLILESASTNQTSMYLCASSPTRAPREQYFGPGTRLTVT.

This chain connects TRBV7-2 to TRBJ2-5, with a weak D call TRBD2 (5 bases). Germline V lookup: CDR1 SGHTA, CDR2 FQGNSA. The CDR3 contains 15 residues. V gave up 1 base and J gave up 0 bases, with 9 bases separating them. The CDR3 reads CASSLGAGDQETQYF. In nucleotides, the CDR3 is TGTGCCAGCAGCTTAGGGGCCGGGGACCAAGAGACCCAGTACTTC.

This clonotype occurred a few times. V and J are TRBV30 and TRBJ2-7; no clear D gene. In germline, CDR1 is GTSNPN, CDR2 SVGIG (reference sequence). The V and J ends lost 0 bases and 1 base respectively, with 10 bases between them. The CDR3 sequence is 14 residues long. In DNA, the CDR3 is TGTGCCTGGAGTGTCCAAGCGAGGTCCTACGAGCAGTACTTC. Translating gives CAWSVQARSYEQYF.